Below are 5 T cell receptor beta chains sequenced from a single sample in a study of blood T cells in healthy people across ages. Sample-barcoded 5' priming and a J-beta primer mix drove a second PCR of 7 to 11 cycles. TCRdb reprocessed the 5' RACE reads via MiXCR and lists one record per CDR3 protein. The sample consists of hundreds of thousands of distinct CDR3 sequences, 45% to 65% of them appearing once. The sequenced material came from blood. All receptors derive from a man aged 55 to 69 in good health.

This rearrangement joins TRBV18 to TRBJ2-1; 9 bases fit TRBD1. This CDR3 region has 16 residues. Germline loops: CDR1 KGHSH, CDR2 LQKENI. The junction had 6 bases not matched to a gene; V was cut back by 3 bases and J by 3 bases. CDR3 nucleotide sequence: TGTGCCAGCTCACCCGCCGGGACAGGGAACTACAATGAGCAGTTCTTC. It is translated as CASSPAGTGNYNEQFF. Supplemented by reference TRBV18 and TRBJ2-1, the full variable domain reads NAGVMQNPRHLVRRRGQEARLRCSPMKGHSHVYWYRQLPEEGLKFMVYLQKENIIDESGMPKERFSAEFPKEGPSILRIQQVVRGDSAAYFCASSPAGTGNYNEQFFGPGTRLTVL.

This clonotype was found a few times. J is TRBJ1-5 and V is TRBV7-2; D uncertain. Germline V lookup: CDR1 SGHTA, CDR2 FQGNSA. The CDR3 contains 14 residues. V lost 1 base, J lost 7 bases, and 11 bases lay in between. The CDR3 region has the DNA TGTGCCAGCAGCTTAGTATCCGAGGACCAGCCCCAGCATTTT. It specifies CASSLVSEDQPQHF.

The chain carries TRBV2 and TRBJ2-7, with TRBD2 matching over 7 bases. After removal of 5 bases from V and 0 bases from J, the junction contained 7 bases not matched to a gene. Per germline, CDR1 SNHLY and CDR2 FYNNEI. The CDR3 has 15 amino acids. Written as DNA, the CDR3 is TGTGCCAGCAGTCGGGCGGGGGACTTCTCCTACGAGCAGTACTTC. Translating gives CASSRAGDFSYEQYF.

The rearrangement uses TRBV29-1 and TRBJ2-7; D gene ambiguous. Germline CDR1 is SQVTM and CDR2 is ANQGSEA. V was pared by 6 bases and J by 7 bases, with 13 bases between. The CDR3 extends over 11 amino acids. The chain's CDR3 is CSVFGGSEQYF. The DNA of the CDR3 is TGCAGCGTGTTCGGTGGAAGTGAGCAGTACTTC.

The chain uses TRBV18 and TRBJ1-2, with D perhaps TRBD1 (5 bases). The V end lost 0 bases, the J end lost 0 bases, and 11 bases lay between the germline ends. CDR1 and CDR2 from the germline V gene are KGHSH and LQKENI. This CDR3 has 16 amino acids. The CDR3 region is CASSPPGTLTNYGYTF. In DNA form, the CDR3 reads TGTGCCAGCTCACCACCGGGGACGCTAACTAACTATGGCTACACCTTC.